This T cell receptor (beta chain) was profiled in a study of T cells in Graves' hyperthyroidism and ophthalmopathy. Study-wide results and limits: Ophthalmopathy was told apart from stable hyperthyroidism by a 13 V-J model.

Amplification of TCR beta CDR3 regions used RNA as the template. The HTBI primer set served for first-round RT-PCR of the TCR CDR3. One entry per CDR3 protein, called by TCRdb with MiXCR from the multiplex PCR reads. The sample includes about 640,000 distinct CDR3 sequences, roughly 45% seen only once; the top ten take under 8%. The V segment lost 5 bases and the J segment 4 bases; nucleotides outside the gene matches: 8. The CDR3 covers 16 residues. CDR1 is SGHTA, CDR2 FQGNSA, per germline. To note about this clonotype: No antigen is known for it.

The sequence was collected from an adult man with Graves' disease, either hyperthyroidism or ophthalmopathy (not recorded which). The chain carries TRBV7-2 and TRBJ1-4, with 9 bases lining up with TRBD1. Sequencing was carried out using peripheral blood or thyroid tissue (not recorded which). The CDR3 DNA reads as TGTGCCAGCAGCCCGGACAGGGGCGAACTTAATGAAAAACTGTTTTTT. Amino acid sequence: CASSPDRGELNEKLFF.